Listed here are 24 T cell receptor beta chains from one sample, sequenced in a study of shared clonotypes between healthy human individuals. TCRdb's copy holds only in-frame clones and misses some; the assay was immunoSEQ multiplex PCR. Of a few hundred thousand clones in the sample, roughly 78% were seen once. Sequenced sample: PBMCs. Source of these receptors: a woman in her thirties or forties in good health. Some clones in this sample may be carry-over from other donors' samples.

The V and J genes are TRBV11-1 and TRBJ2-7; unclear D gene. Trimming shortened V by 6 bases and J by 4 bases, and 22 bases separated the two germline ends. Looked up from germline, CDR1 is SGHAT and CDR2 is FQDESV (reference sequence). The CDR3 runs to 16 residues. The CDR3 region is CASRFGGRNGLYEQYF. In DNA, the CDR3 is TGTGCCAGCAGGTTCGGCGGCAGAAACGGCCTGTACGAGCAGTACTTC.

This chain uses TRBV6-6 with TRBJ2-3, with D perhaps matching TRBD2 (5 bases). The V and J ends lost 7 bases and 2 bases respectively, with 16 bases between them. Per the germline V gene, CDR1 is MNHNY and CDR2 is SVGAGI (reference sequence). The CDR3 loop spans 15 amino acids. The CDR3 loop reads CASTDAAGPTDTQYF. The CDR3 DNA sequence: TGTGCCAGCACCGACGCGGCGGGCCCCACAGATACGCAGTATTTT.

The chain combines TRBV4-3 with TRBJ2-6; D remains unclear. CDR1 is LGHNA and CDR2 is YSLEER in the germline V gene. V lost 3 bases to trimming and J lost 3 bases, with 6 bases between them. The CDR3 contains 14 residues. CDR3 region: CASSHSGGANVLTF. The CDR3 bases are TGCGCCAGCAGCCATAGTGGTGGGGCCAACGTCCTGACTTTC.

The chain couples TRBV9 to TRBJ2-7; perhaps TRBD2 as D (6 bases). The CDR3 runs to 14 residues. Germline values: CDR1 SGDLS, CDR2 YYNGEE. Trimming removed 3 bases from V and 0 bases from J, with 10 bases in between. CDR3 loop: CASSATGASYEQYF. CDR3 nucleotides: TGTGCCAGCAGCGCGACGGGAGCCTCCTACGAGCAGTACTTC.

This clone came up a few times. The genes are TRBV6-6 and TRBJ2-3; TRBD2 matches at 7 bases. V shed 7 bases and J 4 bases; nucleotides not matched to a gene: 8. CDR3 length: 14 amino acids. Germline CDR1 is MNHNY and CDR2 is SVGAGI (reference sequence). CDR3 bases: TGTGCCAGCACCAACGGGGGGAGTGCAGATACGCAGTATTTT. Protein: CASTNGGSADTQYF.

For this clone: The identical CDR3 is also encoded by other nucleotide sequences in the sample. The J gene is TRBJ2-7, the V gene TRBV4-3, with 10 bases lining up with TRBD1. This CDR3 comprises 14 residues. Germline assignment: CDR1 LGHNA and CDR2 YSLEER. The V gene end was trimmed by 5 bases and the J gene end by 3 bases; junction bases not matched to a gene: 4. Here the CDR3 DNA reads TGCGCCAGCAGCGAGGGACAGGGGCGCTACGAGCAGTACTTC. It is translated as CASSEGQGRYEQYF.

CDR3 in DNA: TGTGCCAGCAGCCAAGCTGGCATTCGAAGGTTTCAGTACTTC. Protein: CASSQAGIRRFQYF. This chain connects TRBV14 to TRBJ2-7; D call uncertain. Looked up from germline, CDR1 is SGHDN and CDR2 is FVKESK. CDR3 length equals 14 residues. Trimming shortened V by 1 base and J by 10 bases, and 17 bases separated the two germline ends.

This clone appeared a few times. V and J are TRBV11-3 and TRBJ2-3; tentatively, D is TRBD2 (7 bases). The V gene's germline CDR1 is SGHNT and CDR2 YENEEA. The CDR3 consists of 16 residues. V was cut by 1 base and J by 4 bases, with 15 bases left in between. CDR3 coding DNA: TGTGCCAGCAGCTTAGGACCGGGGGGCATTGCAGATACGCAGTATTTT. Its protein is CASSLGPGGIADTQYF.

The chain combines TRBV5-1 with TRBJ2-7, with 11 bases matching TRBD2. V dropped 4 bases and J dropped 3; count of bases not matched to a gene: 6. The CDR3 has 15 amino acids. Looked up from germline, CDR1 is SGHRS and CDR2 is YFSETQ. CDR3 residues: CASSPVAGGNYEQYF. CDR3 coding DNA: TGCGCCAGCAGCCCGGTAGCGGGAGGGAACTACGAGCAGTACTTC. The full variable domain, with the rest looked up from reference TRBV5-1 and TRBJ2-7, is KAGVTQTPRYLIKTRGQQVTLSCSPISGHRSVSWYQQTPGQGLQFLFEYFSETQRNKGNFPGRFSGRQFSNSRSEMNVSTLELGDSALYLCASSPVAGGNYEQYFGPGTRLTVT.

The chain carries TRBV7-3 and TRBJ2-1; TRBD2 aligns across 9 bases. CDR3 length: 17 amino acids. The germline CDR1 and CDR2 sequences are SGHTA and FQGTGA. V lost 2 bases to trimming and J lost 8 bases; unmatched junction nucleotides: 13. The CDR3: CASSLSLVTSGRDEQFF. The CDR3 DNA sequence: TGTGCCAGCAGCTTATCCCTCGTGACTAGCGGAAGGGATGAGCAGTTCTTC. The variable domain in full, with the rest retrieved from reference TRBV7-3 and TRBJ2-1, is GAGVSQTPSNKVTEKGKYVELRCDPISGHTALYWYRQSLGQGPEFLIYFQGTGAADDSGLPNDRFFAVRPEGSVSTLKIQRTERGDSAVYLCASSLSLVTSGRDEQFFGPGTRLTVL.

This clone turned up a few times. Other DNA sequences within the sample encode an identical CDR3. This rearrangement joins TRBV18 to TRBJ1-1; 7 bases match TRBD1. CDR3 size: 16 residues. Germline CDR1 reads KGHSH; CDR2 reads LQKENI. V shed 1 base, J shed 4 bases, and the junction held 9 bases outside the gene matches. The CDR3 region has the DNA TGTGCCAGCTCACCACTACAGGGGTACGGGCGCACTGAAGCTTTCTTT. It encodes CASSPLQGYGRTEAFF. Combining the CDR3 with reference TRBV18 and TRBJ1-1 gives the whole variable domain NAGVMQNPRHLVRRRGQEARLRCSPMKGHSHVYWYRQLPEEGLKFMVYLQKENIIDESGMPKERFSAEFPKEGPSILRIQQVVRGDSAAYFCASSPLQGYGRTEAFFGQGTRLTVV.

The J gene is TRBJ2-1, the V gene TRBV4-3, with D possibly matching TRBD1 (5 bases). The germline V gene has CDR1 LGHNA and CDR2 YSLEER. V gave up 3 bases and J gave up 2 bases, with 11 bases separating them. This CDR3 is built from 15 residues. For the CDR3, the DNA is TGCGCCAGCAGCCAGGCGATGGACACCTACAATGAGCAGTTCTTC. Translated, it gives CASSQAMDTYNEQFF.

This clone was seen only a few times. The V and J genes are TRBV4-2 and TRBJ1-3; D gene uncertain. V lost 1 base to trimming and J lost 3 bases, with 7 bases between them. CDR3 length equals 14 residues. Germline CDR1 and CDR2: LGHNA and YNFKEQ. The CDR3 DNA sequence: TGTGCCAGCAGCCAAGCTTATGATGGAAACACCATATATTTT. Translated, it gives CASSQAYDGNTIYF.

This chain joins TRBV7-9 and TRBJ2-2; D is tentatively TRBD1 or TRBD2 (6 bases each). The CDR3 is 16 amino acids. Trimming left V 5 bases short and J 6 bases short, with 19 bases between. The germline V gene has CDR1 SEHNR and CDR2 FQNEAQ (reference sequence). The CDR3 sequence: CASSQTTGGAPGELFF. As DNA, the CDR3 is TGTGCCAGCAGCCAAACGACCGGGGGCGCGCCCGGGGAGCTGTTTTTT.

The rearrangement joins TRBV4-3 to TRBJ2-2; D may be TRBD1 (5 bases). Per germline, CDR1 LGHNA and CDR2 YSLEER. V dropped 1 base and J dropped 1 base, with 10 bases sitting between them. The CDR3 consists of 16 residues. The CDR3 protein is CASSQGPQGNTGELFF. DNA of the CDR3: TGCGCCAGCAGCCAAGGCCCGCAGGGGAACACCGGGGAGCTGTTTTTT.

This clone was detected a few times. The chain is built from TRBV12-2 and TRBJ2-7. TRBV12-2 is termed a pseudogene. The length of the CDR3 is 15 residues. DNA of the CDR3: TGTGCAAGTCGCGTTCCCCAAGAACCGACCTACGAGCAGTACTTC. It translates to CASRVPQEPTYEQYF.

V is TRBV5-1 and J is TRBJ2-5; 8 bases are shared with TRBD2. The trim removed 5 bases at V and 2 bases at J, leaving 8 bases unmatched. The CDR3 runs to 15 residues. CDR1 is SGHRS, CDR2 YFSETQ, per germline. In DNA, the CDR3 is TGCGCCAGCAGGCGAGCGGGAGTCGGGCAAGAGACCCAGTACTTC. Its protein is CASRRAGVGQETQYF.

This clone was seen a single time. The chain links TRBV15 to TRBJ2-3; no firm D call. Germline CDR1 reads LNHNV; CDR2 reads YYDKDF (reference sequence). The CDR3 length is 11 residues. V lost 7 bases and J 4 bases, leaving 6 bases between the germline ends. This CDR3 is CATTIADTQYF. CDR3 DNA sequence: TGTGCCACCACTATTGCAGATACGCAGTATTTT.

This clone was observed a handful of times. This rearrangement joins TRBV10-3 to TRBJ1-2; 9 bases align to TRBD1. The junction had 19 bases not matched to a gene; V was cut back by 6 bases and J by 11 bases. This CDR3 is 16 amino acids long. Germline CDR1 is ENHRY and CDR2 is SYGVKD. In nucleotides, the CDR3 is TGTGCCATCAGGGACACAAACACCGGGACAGGGAATGCGTACACCTTC. This translates into CAIRDTNTGTGNAYTF.

CDR3 bases: TGTGCCTGGGGACCCGGGGGTTTTGGTACAGATACGCAGTATTTT. Translating gives CAWGPGGFGTDTQYF. The chain joins TRBV30 to TRBJ2-3; D is possibly TRBD2 (6 bases). The CDR3 runs to 15 residues. Germline V gene data show CDR1 as GTSNPN and CDR2 as SVGIG (reference sequence). Trimming stripped 5 bases from V and 3 bases from J, with 18 bases between. Full variable domain (outside the CDR3, taken from reference TRBV30 and TRBJ2-3): SQTIHQWPATLVQPVGSPLSLECTVEGTSNPNLYWYRQAAGRGLQLLFYSVGIGQISSEVPQNLSASRPQDRQFILSSKKLLLSDSGFYLCAWGPGGFGTDTQYFGPGTRLTVL.

The gene calls are TRBV9 and TRBJ1-2; TRBD1 matches 9 bases. Germline CDR1 is SGDLS and CDR2 is YYNGEE. The CDR3 has 14 amino acids. V shed 2 bases, J shed 7 bases, and the junction held 6 bases outside the gene matches. As DNA, the CDR3 is TGTGCCAGCAGCGTCTTGTCGGGACAGGGTGGCTACACCTTC. Encoded protein: CASSVLSGQGGYTF.

In its sample, this clone was seen a few times. The chain has TRBV6-1 and TRBJ2-7; weak D call: TRBD1 (6 bases). Germline CDR1 MNHNS, CDR2 SASEGT. Trimming pared 5 bases from V and 3 bases from J, leaving 11 bases between. CDR3 length equals 13 residues. DNA for the CDR3: TGTGCCAGCAGTCTCGCCAGGGGCTACGAGCAGTACTTC. This sequence encodes CASSLARGYEQYF.

V is TRBV29-1 and J is TRBJ2-2, with D possibly matching TRBD1 (6 bases). V was pared by 4 bases and J by 0 bases, with 9 bases between. Per the germline V gene, CDR1 is SQVTM and CDR2 is ANQGSEA. This CDR3 comprises 14 residues. As DNA, the CDR3 is TGCAGCGTTGGGGGGCATTCGAACACCGGGGAGCTGTTTTTT. It translates to CSVGGHSNTGELFF.

This clone was recorded a few times. V gene TRBV5-1 combines with J gene TRBJ1-1; D is perhaps TRBD1 (6 bases). Trimming removed 3 bases from V and 8 bases from J, with 17 bases in between. This CDR3 contains 14 residues. The germline gives CDR1 SGHRS, CDR2 YFSETQ. Written as DNA, the CDR3 is TGCGCCAGCAGCTGGGAGGCAGGGGCACAGGAAGCTTTCTTT. Its translation is CASSWEAGAQEAFF.